The 18 T cell receptor beta chains in this list originate from one sample, sequenced in a study of CD8+ T cells in alopecia areata. After isolation, RNA underwent reverse transcription to generate cDNA as the sequencing template. Libraries were prepared by immunoSEQ multiplex PCR; TCRdb keeps only in-frame clonotypes and omits some of them. The sample consists of a few hundred thousand clones, 66% of them appearing once. Specified treatment: oral pan-JAK inhibitor, 5-10 mg twice daily. Source: CD4+ T cells sorted from blood, taken between weeks 43 and 45, from a patient treated with tofacitinib. The receptors come from a human donor with alopecia areata.

The V and J genes are TRBV11-2 and TRBJ2-6, with no clear D. V lost 5 bases and J 2 bases, leaving 16 bases between the germline ends. Germline V gives CDR1 SGHAT, CDR2 FQNNGV. The CDR3 runs to 17 residues. CDR3 amino acids: CASSRAPGLPGANVLTF. In DNA form, the CDR3 reads TGTGCCAGCAGCCGGGCCCCGGGTCTTCCTGGGGCCAACGTCCTGACTTTC.

V and J are TRBV29-1 and TRBJ1-1; D remains unclear. Germline V gene sequence: CDR1 SQVTM, CDR2 ANQGSEA. This CDR3 is built from 13 residues. Trimming took 5 bases from V and 4 from J, leaving 14 bases between them. CDR3 bases: TGCAGCGTTTTGCGGGGTCGGGGCACTGAAGCTTTCTTT. This gives the protein CSVLRGRGTEAFF. Filled out from reference TRBV29-1 and TRBJ1-1, the complete variable domain reads SAVISQKPSRDICQRGTSLTIQCQVDSQVTMMFWYRQQPGQSLTLIATANQGSEATYESGFVIDKFPISRPNLTFSTLTVSNMSPEDSSIYLCSVLRGRGTEAFFGQGTRLTVV.

J is TRBJ1-2 and V is TRBV10-3; tentatively, D is TRBD1 (6 bases). CDR3 length equals 14 residues. Per the germline V gene, CDR1 is ENHRY and CDR2 is SYGVKD. V lost 8 bases and J 0 bases, leaving 13 bases between the germline ends. The CDR3 region has the DNA TGTGCCATCTCTCCACAGGGCGCTAACTATGGCTACACCTTC. It translates to CAISPQGANYGYTF.

This clone was detected once. The V gene is TRBV30, the J gene TRBJ2-1; 9 bases match TRBD1. V lost 4 bases and J lost 9; bases outside the gene matches: 13. This CDR3 contains 15 residues. The germline CDR1 and CDR2 sequences are GTSNPN and SVGIG (reference sequence). Here the CDR3 reads CAWTFPGQGYGEQFF. For the CDR3, the DNA is TGTGCCTGGACCTTCCCGGGACAGGGATATGGTGAGCAGTTCTTC.

The V gene is TRBV15, the J gene TRBJ2-3, with D perhaps matching TRBD2 (6 bases). This CDR3 contains 15 residues. CDR1 and CDR2 (germline): LNHNV, YYDKDF (reference sequence). The germline V and J ends were trimmed by 1 base and 5 bases, with 13 bases remaining between them. CDR3 DNA sequence: TGTGCCACCAGCAGAGTAGGAGGGGAGAGAGATACGCAGTATTTT. Protein: CATSRVGGERDTQYF.

J is TRBJ1-5 and V is TRBV27; D call uncertain. The germline V and J ends were trimmed by 1 base and 4 bases, with 14 bases remaining between them. The CDR3 consists of 16 residues. CDR1 and CDR2 from the germline V gene are MNHEY and SMNVEV (reference sequence). The CDR3 loop is CASSLYGAMGNQPQHF. CDR3 DNA: TGTGCCAGCAGTTTATATGGTGCCATGGGGAATCAGCCCCAGCATTTT.

This chain connects TRBV29-1 to TRBJ1-2; D is perhaps TRBD1 (5 bases). This CDR3 spans 14 amino acids. V gave up 6 bases and J gave up 2 bases, with 16 bases separating them. Germline loops: CDR1 SQVTM, CDR2 ANQGSEA. The CDR3 is CSVLKDRGNYGYTF. In DNA form, the CDR3 reads TGCAGCGTCCTAAAAGACAGAGGCAACTATGGCTACACCTTC.

This sequence joins TRBV18 and TRBJ1-2, with D possibly TRBD1 on 5 matching bases. Deletions cut 3 bases from V and 4 bases from J, with 15 bases between. Per the germline V gene, CDR1 is KGHSH and CDR2 is LQKENI. The CDR3 is 15 amino acids. The CDR3 nucleotides are TGTGCCAGCTCACCTCCTGGGGGGGACGGCTATGGCTACACCTTC. It codes for CASSPPGGDGYGYTF.

The chain uses TRBV6-5 and TRBJ2-7; D possibly corresponds to TRBD2 (5 bases). The V gene lost 2 bases and the J gene lost 10 bases, with 9 bases spanning the gap. This CDR3 is 11 amino acids long. Germline CDR1 and CDR2: MNHEY and SVGAGI. The CDR3 DNA reads TGTGCCAGCAGTTACGAGGGCATACAGTACTTC. Amino acids: CASSYEGIQYF.

This chain connects TRBV4-3 to TRBJ1-1; no definite D call. CDR3 length: 17 amino acids. V was trimmed by 0 bases and J by 0 bases, leaving 14 bases between them. Germline-derived CDR1 and CDR2 are LGHNA and YSLEER. The CDR3 DNA reads as TGCGCCAGCAGCCAAGAATTCGGACTGACCATGAACACTGAAGCTTTCTTT. Protein: CASSQEFGLTMNTEAFF.

This chain uses TRBV19 with TRBJ2-1; 10 bases align to TRBD1. CDR1 is LNHDA, CDR2 SQIVND, per germline (reference sequence). The CDR3 is made up of 14 amino acids. Trimming took 6 bases from V and 9 from J; bases not matched to a gene: 8. The DNA for the CDR3 is TGTGCCAGTAGGAGACAGGGGGCGGGTGTTGAGCAGTTCTTC. Amino acid sequence: CASRRQGAGVEQFF.

This clone turned up a few times. The CDR3 nucleotides read TGTGCCAGCAGCAAAGAGGGGCAGGTCTCCTACGAGCAGTACTTC. Its protein product is CASSKEGQVSYEQYF. J is TRBJ2-7 and V is TRBV21-1; TRBD1 is the table's D call and was not checked against the DNA. TRBV21-1 counts as a pseudogene. The CDR3 sequence is 15 residues long.

The V and J genes are TRBV9 and TRBJ2-7, with 8 bases lining up with TRBD1. This CDR3 has 16 residues. The J segment lost 5 bases and the V segment lost 2 bases, leaving 12 bases of the junction unmatched. Germline CDR1 reads SGDLS; CDR2 reads YYNGEE. The CDR3 region has the DNA TGTGCCAGCAGCGTTGGACCGGACAGGGCAGGCGACGAGCAGTACTTC. Amino acid sequence: CASSVGPDRAGDEQYF.

Here the CDR3 reads CASSHGRDQPQHF. CDR3 nucleotides: TGTGCCAGCAGCCATGGAAGGGATCAGCCCCAGCATTTT. This chain joins TRBV4-2 and TRBJ1-5, with no clear D. Germline V gene data show CDR1 as LGHNA and CDR2 as YNFKEQ. V was shortened by 3 bases and J by 5 bases, with 8 bases between the two germline ends. This CDR3 has 13 residues.

V and J are TRBV29-1 and TRBJ1-2; TRBD1 might be the D (6 bases). CDR1 is SQVTM, CDR2 ANQGSEA, per germline. Trimming left V 3 bases short and J 3 bases short, with 11 bases between. There are 13 residues in the CDR3. CDR3 DNA sequence: TGCAGCGTTGACAGAACAGGGTACTATGGCTACACCTTC. Amino acid sequence: CSVDRTGYYGYTF.

This clone was detected a few times. J is TRBJ2-3 and V is TRBV2; D not resolved. The V gene lost 9 bases and the J gene lost 2 bases, with 15 bases spanning the gap. Per germline, CDR1 SNHLY and CDR2 FYNNEI. CDR3 length: 14 amino acids. CDR3: CASRPGIITDTQYF. The CDR3 coding sequence is TGTGCCAGTCGACCTGGGATAATCACAGATACGCAGTATTTT.

The rearrangement uses TRBV7-2 and TRBJ1-5; D might be TRBD1 (6 bases). The CDR3 has 14 amino acids. CDR1 and CDR2 from the germline V gene are SGHTA and FQGNSA. Between the trimmed V and J ends, which lost 5 bases and 8 bases, there was a span of 16 bases. The CDR3: CASSPRAGEKPQHF. CDR3 DNA: TGTGCCAGCAGCCCCCGGGCAGGGGAGAAGCCCCAGCATTTT.

The rearrangement links TRBV7-2 to TRBJ2-7, with D tentatively TRBD2 (5 bases). V lost 1 base and J 7 bases, leaving 8 bases between the germline ends. This CDR3 has 12 amino acids. Germline V CDR1 and CDR2: SGHTA, FQGNSA. The DNA for the CDR3 is TGTGCCAGCAGCTTAGGGAGGCGGGAGCAGTACTTC. This gives the protein CASSLGRREQYF.